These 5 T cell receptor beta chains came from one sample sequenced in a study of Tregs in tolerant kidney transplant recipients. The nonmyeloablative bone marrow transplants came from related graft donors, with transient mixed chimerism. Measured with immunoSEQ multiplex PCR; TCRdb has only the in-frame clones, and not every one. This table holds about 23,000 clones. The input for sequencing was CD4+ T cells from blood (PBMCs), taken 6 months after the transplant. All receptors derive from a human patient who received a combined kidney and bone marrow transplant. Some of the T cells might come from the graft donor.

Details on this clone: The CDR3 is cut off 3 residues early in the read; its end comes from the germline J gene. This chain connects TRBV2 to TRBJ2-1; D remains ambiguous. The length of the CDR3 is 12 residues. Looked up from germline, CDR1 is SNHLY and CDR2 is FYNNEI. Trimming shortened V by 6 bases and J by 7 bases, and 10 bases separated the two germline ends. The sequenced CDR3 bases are TGTGCCAGCAGACTTGACTCAAATGAG. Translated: CASRLDSNE. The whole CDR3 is CASRLDSNEQFF. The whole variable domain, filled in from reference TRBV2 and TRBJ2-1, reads EPEVTQTPSHQVTQMGQEVILRCVPISNHLYFYWYRQILGQKVEFLVSFYNNEISEKSEIFDDQFSVERPDGSNFTLKIRSTKLEDSAMYFCASRLDSNEQFFGPGTRLTVL.

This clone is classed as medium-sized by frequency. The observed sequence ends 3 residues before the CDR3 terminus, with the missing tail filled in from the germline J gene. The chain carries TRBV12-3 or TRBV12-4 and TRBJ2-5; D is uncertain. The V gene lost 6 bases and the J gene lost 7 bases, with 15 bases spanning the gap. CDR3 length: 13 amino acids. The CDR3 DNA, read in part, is TGTGCCAGCAGCCTCGGATTAAAGGGGACC. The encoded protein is CASSLGLKGT. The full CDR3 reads CASSLGLKGTQYF.

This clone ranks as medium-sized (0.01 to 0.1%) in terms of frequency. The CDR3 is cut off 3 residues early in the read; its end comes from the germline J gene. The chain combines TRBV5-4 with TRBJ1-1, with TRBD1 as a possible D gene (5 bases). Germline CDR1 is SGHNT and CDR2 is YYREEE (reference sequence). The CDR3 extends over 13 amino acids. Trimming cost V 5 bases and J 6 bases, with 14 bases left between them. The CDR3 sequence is CASRFEGFAEAFF. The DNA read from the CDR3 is TGTGCCAGCAGGTTCGAGGGGTTCGCTGAA. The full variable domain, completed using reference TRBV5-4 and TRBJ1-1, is ETGVTQSPTHLIKTRGQQVTLRCSSQSGHNTVSWYQQALGQGPQFIFQYYREEENGRGNFPPRFSGLQFPNYSSELNVNALELDDSALYLCASRFEGFAEAFFGQGTRLTVV.

CDR3 bases read: TGCGCCAGCAGCTTGGCCGCGGGGGCGACTGAA. Translating gives CASSLAAGATE. The CDR3 reads in full as CASSLAAGATEAFF. The chain carries TRBV5-1 and TRBJ1-1, with a weak D call TRBD1 (6 bases). The observed sequence ends 3 residues before the CDR3 terminus, with the missing tail filled in from the germline J gene. V dropped 0 bases and J dropped 5 bases, with 11 bases sitting between them. Germline CDR1 and CDR2: SGHRS and YFSETQ. This CDR3 spans 14 amino acids.

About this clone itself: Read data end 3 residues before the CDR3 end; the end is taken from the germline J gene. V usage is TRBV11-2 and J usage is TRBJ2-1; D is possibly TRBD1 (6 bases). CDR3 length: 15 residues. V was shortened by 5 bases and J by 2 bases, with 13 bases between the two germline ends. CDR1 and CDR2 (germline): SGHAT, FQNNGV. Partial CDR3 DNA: TGTGCCAGCAGCGCCTACAGGGACCCCTACAATGAG. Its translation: CASSAYRDPYNE. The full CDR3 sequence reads CASSAYRDPYNEQFF.